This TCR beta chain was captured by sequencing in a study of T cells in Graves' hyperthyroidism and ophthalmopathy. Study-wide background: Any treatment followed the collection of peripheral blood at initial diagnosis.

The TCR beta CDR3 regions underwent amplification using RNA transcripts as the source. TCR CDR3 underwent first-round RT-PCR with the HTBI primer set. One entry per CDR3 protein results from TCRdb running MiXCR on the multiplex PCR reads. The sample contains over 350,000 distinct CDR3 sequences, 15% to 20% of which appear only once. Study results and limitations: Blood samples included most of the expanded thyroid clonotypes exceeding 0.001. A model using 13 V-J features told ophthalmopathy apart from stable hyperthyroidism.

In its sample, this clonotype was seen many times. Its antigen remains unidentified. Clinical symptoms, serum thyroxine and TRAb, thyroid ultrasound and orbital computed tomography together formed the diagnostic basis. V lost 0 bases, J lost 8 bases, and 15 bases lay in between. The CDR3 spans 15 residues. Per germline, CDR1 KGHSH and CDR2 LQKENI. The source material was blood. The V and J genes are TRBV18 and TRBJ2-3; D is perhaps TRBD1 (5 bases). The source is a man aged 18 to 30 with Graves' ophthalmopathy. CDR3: CASSPPAGAFVTQYF. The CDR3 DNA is TGTGCCAGCTCACCACCTGCTGGGGCCTTCGTTACGCAGTATTTT. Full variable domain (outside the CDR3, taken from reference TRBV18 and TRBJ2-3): NAGVMQNPRHLVRRRGQEARLRCSPMKGHSHVYWYRQLPEEGLKFMVYLQKENIIDESGMPKERFSAEFPKEGPSILRIQQVVRGDSAAYFCASSPPAGAFVTQYFGPGTRLTVL.